This TCR beta chain was recovered during a study of blood T cell repertoires in COVID-19. Repertoires were generated with immunoSEQ multiplex PCR, while TCRdb's copy carries only in-frame clones and drops some. The data hold approximately 220,000 clones, with roughly nine tenths observed a single time. The germline V gene has CDR1 MNHEY and CDR2 SVGAGI. The ends lost 6 bases at V and 7 bases at J; junction bases unmatched: 10. CDR3 length: 14 amino acids. Sequencing was done on a sample of peripheral blood. V gene TRBV6-5 combines with J gene TRBJ1-2, with TRBD1 matching 8 bases. This sequence originates from a woman in her forties or fifties with acute or convalescent COVID-19. For the CDR3, the DNA is TGTGCCAGCAGCGTCGAGGCAGGGGGCTTTGGCTACACCTTC. Protein product: CASSVEAGGFGYTF.